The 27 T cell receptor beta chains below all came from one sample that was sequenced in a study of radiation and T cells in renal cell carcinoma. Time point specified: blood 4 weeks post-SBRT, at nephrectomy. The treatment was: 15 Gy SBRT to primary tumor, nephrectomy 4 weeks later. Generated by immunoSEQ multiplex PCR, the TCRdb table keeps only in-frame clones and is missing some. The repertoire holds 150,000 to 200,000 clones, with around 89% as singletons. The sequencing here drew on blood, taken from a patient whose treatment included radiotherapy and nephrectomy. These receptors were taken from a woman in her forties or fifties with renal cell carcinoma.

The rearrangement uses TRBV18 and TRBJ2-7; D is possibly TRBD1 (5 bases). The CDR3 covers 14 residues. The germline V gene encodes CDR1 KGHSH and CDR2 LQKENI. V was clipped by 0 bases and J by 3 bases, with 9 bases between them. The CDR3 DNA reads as TGTGCCAGCTCACCACCGGCAGGGAACTACGAGCAGTACTTC. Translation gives CASSPPAGNYEQYF. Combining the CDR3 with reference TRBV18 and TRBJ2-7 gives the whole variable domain NAGVMQNPRHLVRRRGQEARLRCSPMKGHSHVYWYRQLPEEGLKFMVYLQKENIIDESGMPKERFSAEFPKEGPSILRIQQVVRGDSAAYFCASSPPAGNYEQYFGPGTRLTVT.

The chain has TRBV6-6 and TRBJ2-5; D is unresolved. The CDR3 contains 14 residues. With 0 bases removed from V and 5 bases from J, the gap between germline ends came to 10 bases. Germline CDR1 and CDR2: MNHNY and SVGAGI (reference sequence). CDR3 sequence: CASSYSGPRETQYF. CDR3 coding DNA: TGTGCCAGCAGTTACTCCGGGCCCAGGGAGACCCAGTACTTC.

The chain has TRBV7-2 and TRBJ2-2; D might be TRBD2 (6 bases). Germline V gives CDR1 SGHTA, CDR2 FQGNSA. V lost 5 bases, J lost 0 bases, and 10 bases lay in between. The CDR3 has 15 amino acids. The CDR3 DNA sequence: TGTGCCAGCAGCCCGGGACTTCCGAACACCGGGGAGCTGTTTTTT. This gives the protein CASSPGLPNTGELFF.

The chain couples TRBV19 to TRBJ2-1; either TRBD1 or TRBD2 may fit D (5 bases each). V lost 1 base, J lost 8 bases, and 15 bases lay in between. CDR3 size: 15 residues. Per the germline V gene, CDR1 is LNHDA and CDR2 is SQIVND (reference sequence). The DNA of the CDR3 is TGTGCCAGTAGTATAGGGGACGGTCCTTTCGATGAGCAGTTCTTC. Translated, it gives CASSIGDGPFDEQFF.

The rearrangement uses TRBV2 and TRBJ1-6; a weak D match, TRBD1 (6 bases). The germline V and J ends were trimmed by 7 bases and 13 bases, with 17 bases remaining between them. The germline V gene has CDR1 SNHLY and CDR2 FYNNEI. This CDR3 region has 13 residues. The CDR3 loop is CASTRTATGPLHF. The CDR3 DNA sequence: TGTGCCAGCACTCGGACAGCCACCGGGCCCCTCCACTTT.

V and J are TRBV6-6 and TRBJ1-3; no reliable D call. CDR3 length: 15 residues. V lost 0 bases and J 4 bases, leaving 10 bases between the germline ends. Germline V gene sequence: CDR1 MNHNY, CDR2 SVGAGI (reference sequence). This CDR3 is CASSYSTGRGNTIYF. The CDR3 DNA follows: TGTGCCAGCAGTTACTCAACCGGGAGAGGAAACACCATATATTTT.

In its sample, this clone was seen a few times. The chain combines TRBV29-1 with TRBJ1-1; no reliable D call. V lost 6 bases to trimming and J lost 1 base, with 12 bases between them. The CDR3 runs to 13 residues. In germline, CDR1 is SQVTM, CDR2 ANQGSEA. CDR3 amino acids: CSVEAGQNTEAFF. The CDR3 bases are TGCAGCGTGGAGGCGGGCCAGAACACTGAAGCTTTCTTT.

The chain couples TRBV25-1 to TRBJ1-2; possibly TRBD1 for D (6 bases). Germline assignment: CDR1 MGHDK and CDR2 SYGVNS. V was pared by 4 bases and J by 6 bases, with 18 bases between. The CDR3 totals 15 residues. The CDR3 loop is CASSAAGVLVNGYTF. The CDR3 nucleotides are TGTGCCAGCAGTGCGGCAGGGGTATTGGTAAATGGCTACACCTTC.

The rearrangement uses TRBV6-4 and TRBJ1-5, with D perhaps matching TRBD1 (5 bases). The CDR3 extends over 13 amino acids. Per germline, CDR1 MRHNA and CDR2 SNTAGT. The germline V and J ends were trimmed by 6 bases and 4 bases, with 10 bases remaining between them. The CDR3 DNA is TGTGCCAGCAGCCCCGAGGGGAATCAGCCCCAGCATTTT. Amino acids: CASSPEGNQPQHF.

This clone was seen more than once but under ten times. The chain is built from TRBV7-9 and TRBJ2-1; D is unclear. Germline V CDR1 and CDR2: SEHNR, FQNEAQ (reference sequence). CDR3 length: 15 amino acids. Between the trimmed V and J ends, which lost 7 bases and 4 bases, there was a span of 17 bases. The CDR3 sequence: CASTNRRAVYNEQFF. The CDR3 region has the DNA TGTGCCAGCACCAACCGACGAGCAGTTTACAATGAGCAGTTCTTC.

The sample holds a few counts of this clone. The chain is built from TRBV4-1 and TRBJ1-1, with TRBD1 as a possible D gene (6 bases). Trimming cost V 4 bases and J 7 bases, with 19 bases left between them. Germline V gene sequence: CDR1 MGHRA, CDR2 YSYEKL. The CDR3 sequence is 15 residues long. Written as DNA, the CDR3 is TGCGCCAGCAGCCGGCAGGGGACGGCTAGAGGTGAAGCTTTCTTT. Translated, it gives CASSRQGTARGEAFF.

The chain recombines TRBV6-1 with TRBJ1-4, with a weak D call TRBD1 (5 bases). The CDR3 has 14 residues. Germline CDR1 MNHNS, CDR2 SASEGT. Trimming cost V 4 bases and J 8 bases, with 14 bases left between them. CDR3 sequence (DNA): TGTGCCAGCAGTGTAGGGGCCAGTGAAGAAAAACTGTTTTTT. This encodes CASSVGASEEKLFF.

For the CDR3, the DNA is TGCGCCAGCAGCCAAGATTCCCAGGCGCGGACCGGGGAGCTGTTTTTT. It yields the protein CASSQDSQARTGELFF. V and J are TRBV4-1 and TRBJ2-2; D is undetermined. V was cut by 0 bases and J by 5 bases, with 13 bases left in between. The CDR3 runs to 16 residues. Germline-derived CDR1 and CDR2 are MGHRA and YSYEKL.

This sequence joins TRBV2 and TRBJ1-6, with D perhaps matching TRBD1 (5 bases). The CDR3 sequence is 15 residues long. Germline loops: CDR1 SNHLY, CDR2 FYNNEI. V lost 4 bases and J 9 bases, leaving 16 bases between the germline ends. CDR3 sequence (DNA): TGTGCCAGCAGTGGGGACGGACGTTACGGTTCACCCCTCCACTTT. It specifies CASSGDGRYGSPLHF.

The CDR3 DNA reads TGTGCCAGCTCACCGAATTTAGAGGGGGGCACTGAAGCTTTCTTT. Protein: CASSPNLEGGTEAFF. The J gene is TRBJ1-1, the V gene TRBV18, with D possibly matching TRBD1 (6 bases). Trimming removed 3 bases at V and 4 bases at J, with 15 bases between. This CDR3 contains 15 residues. Germline V gene sequence: CDR1 KGHSH, CDR2 LQKENI.

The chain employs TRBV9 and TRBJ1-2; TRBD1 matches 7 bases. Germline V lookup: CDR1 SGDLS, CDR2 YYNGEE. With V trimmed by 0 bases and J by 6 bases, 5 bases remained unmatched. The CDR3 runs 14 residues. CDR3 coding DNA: TGTGCCAGCAGCGTAGACAACAGGGGTAATGGCTACACCTTC. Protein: CASSVDNRGNGYTF.

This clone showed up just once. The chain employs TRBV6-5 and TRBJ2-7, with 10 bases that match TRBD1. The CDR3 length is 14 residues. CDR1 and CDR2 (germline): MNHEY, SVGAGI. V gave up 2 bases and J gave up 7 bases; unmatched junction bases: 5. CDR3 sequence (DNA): TGTGCCAGCAGTTACCTGACAGGGGGCGAAGAGCAGTACTTC. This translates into CASSYLTGGEEQYF.

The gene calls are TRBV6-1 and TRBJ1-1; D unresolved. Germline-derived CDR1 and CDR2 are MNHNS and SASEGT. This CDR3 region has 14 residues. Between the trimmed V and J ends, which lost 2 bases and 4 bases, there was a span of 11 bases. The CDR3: CASSEYRAITEAFF. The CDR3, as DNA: TGTGCCAGCAGTGAATACCGGGCAATCACTGAAGCTTTCTTT.

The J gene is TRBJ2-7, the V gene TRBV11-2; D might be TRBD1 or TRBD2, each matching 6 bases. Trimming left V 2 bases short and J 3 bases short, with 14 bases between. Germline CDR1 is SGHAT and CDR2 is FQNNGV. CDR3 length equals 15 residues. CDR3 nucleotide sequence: TGTGCCAGCAGCTTACGTGGGGGGCAGAACTACGAGCAGTACTTC. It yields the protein CASSLRGGQNYEQYF. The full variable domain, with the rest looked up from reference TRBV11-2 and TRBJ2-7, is EAGVAQSPRYKIIEKRQSVAFWCNPISGHATLYWYQQILGQGPKLLIQFQNNGVVDDSQLPKDRFSAERLKGVDSTLKIQPAKLEDSAVYLCASSLRGGQNYEQYFGPGTRLTVT.

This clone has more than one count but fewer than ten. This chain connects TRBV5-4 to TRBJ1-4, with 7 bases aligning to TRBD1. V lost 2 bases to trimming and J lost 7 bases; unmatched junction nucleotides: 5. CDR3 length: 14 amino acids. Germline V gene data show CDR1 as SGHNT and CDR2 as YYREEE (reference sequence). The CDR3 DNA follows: TGTGCCAGCAGCTTACAGGGGTCGGGTGAAAAACTGTTTTTT. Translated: CASSLQGSGEKLFF.

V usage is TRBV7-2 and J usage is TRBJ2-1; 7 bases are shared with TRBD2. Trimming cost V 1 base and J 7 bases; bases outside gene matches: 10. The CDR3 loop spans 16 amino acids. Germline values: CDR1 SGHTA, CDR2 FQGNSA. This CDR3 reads CASSLEWLAERNEQFF. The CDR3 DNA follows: TGTGCCAGCAGCTTAGAGTGGCTAGCGGAAAGAAATGAGCAGTTCTTC.

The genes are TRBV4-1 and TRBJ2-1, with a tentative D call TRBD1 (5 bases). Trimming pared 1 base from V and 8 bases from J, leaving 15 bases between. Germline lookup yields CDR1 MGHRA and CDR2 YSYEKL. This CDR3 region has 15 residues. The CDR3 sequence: CASSQVPQGRDEQFF. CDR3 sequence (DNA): TGCGCCAGCAGCCAAGTGCCCCAGGGTAGGGATGAGCAGTTCTTC.

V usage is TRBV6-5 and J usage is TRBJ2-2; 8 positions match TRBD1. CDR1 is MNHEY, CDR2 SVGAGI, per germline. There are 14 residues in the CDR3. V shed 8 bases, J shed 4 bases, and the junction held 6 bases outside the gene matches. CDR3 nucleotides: TGTGCCAGCGGACAGGGATTGATCACCGGGGAGCTGTTTTTT. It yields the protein CASGQGLITGELFF.

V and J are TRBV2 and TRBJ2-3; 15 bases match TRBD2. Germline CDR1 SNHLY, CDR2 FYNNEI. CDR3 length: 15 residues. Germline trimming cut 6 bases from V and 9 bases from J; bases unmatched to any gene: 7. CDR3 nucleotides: TGTGCCAGCAGGTCGGGACTAGCGGGGGGTGAAACGCAGTATTTT. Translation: CASRSGLAGGETQYF.

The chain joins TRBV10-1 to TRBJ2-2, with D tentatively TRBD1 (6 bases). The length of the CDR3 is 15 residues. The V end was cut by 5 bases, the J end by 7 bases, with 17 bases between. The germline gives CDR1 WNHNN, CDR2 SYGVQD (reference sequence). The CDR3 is CASSLGAARVGELFF. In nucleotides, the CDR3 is TGCGCCAGCAGTCTGGGGGCAGCCAGGGTCGGGGAGCTGTTTTTT.

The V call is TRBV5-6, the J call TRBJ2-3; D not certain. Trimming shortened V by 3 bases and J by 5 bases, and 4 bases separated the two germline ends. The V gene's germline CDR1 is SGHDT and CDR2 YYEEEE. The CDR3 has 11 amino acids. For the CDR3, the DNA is TGTGCCAGCAGCTCGGTAGATACGCAGTATTTT. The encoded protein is CASSSVDTQYF.

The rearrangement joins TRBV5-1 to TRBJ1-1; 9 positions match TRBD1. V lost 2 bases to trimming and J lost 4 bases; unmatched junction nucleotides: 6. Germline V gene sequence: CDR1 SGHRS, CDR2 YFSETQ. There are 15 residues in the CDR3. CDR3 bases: TGCGCCAGCAGCTTAAGGACAGGGGCTGGCACTGAAGCTTTCTTT. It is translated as CASSLRTGAGTEAFF.